This T cell receptor beta chain appears in the sequencing data of a study of blood T cell repertoires in COVID-19. Study in general: Samples came from the United States, Italy and Spain, spanning acute and convalescent COVID-19. Sources were T cells, B-cell-depleted T cells, or PBMCs; the material itself was cDNA or gDNA.

The CDR3 length is 17 residues. Germline V lookup: CDR1 MNHNS, CDR2 SASEGT. V was clipped by 0 bases and J by 4 bases, with 15 bases between them. Seattle participants joined during active infection and were tracked over time. Authors' methods: Scientists estimated how many nucleated cells there were by amplifying reference gene primers. TCRdb keeps only in-frame clones here, not all; method: immunoSEQ multiplex PCR. V, J and clone size are those of that table, while D and trimming were read from the DNA. The sample has about 480,000 clones, 88% seen once. The sample taken for sequencing was peripheral blood. The chain employs TRBV6-1 and TRBJ2-2; perhaps TRBD2 as D (7 bases). The sequence derives from a woman aged 45-65 years with COVID-19, enrolled during active disease. The chain's CDR3 is CASSEAEGGKITGELFF. For the CDR3, the DNA is TGTGCCAGCAGTGAAGCGGAGGGGGGGAAAATCACCGGGGAGCTGTTTTTT.